This record concerns one TCR beta chain sequence. This clonotype was found once. Its antigen specificity is not known. Base-call qualities are not available, and no considerably larger clone is one nucleotide away. A single read is weak support. This specimen belongs to a study of CD8 T cells in Susac syndrome (dated by TCRdb to 2018 to 2020). Regarding the research as a whole: Among the sequenced Susac syndrome patients, more than five had clinically active disease and eight or nine were in clinical remission. Whether CD8+ T cell activation and differentiation in Susac syndrome was antigen driven was tested using repertoire sequencing. Susac syndrome patients were therapy-naive, on corticosteroids (some also receiving IVIg), or on IVIg alone at blood withdrawal. The study at large found these results: In the CD4+ T cell repertoire of Susac syndrome patients, clonal expansion was not detected. The number of individuals in the TCR sequencing and HLA analysis was acknowledged as relatively small.

RNA was extracted with the RNeasy kit and about 0.5 to 1 ug was reverse transcribed using random hexamers. The immunoSEQ multiplex PCR assay, which covers 54 Vbeta and 13 Jbeta segments, was used to amplify TCR beta CDR3 regions. PCR amplification bias was corrected by using a synthetic template baseline for primer optimization and computational correction. For the original study's pipeline: Only productive sequences were kept, with reads annotated to V, D and J genes according to IMGT and analyzed in immunoSEQ Analyzer. To calculate clonality, Shannon entropy was normalized by log2 of the number of productive unique sequences and then subtracted from one. For each patient and control, public and private clones were evaluated among the 100 most prevalent clones. Clones were defined as Susac-specific if absent from the healthy and MS cohorts, from 1052 published viral clones and from other ImmuneACCESS disease sequences. The raw public reads went through TCRdb reprocessing: fastp at Q25, MiXCR clone calling, in-frame beta chains kept. Every distinct CDR3 protein forms one entry, paired with its most common genes and DNA. The V and J calls were not made by the authors but by TCRdb's processing. This sample comprises some 180,000 distinct CDR3 sequences, roughly 91% of them detected only once. About 0.1% of the sample lies in the top ten.

Germline trimming amounts to 0 bases on V and 4 bases on J, with 2 as the count of junction bases outside the gene matches. Spanning cysteine to phenylalanine, the CDR3 consists of 15 amino acids. CDR3 DNA is the only sequence kept; it has 45 bases, read in frame from the first base. According to the germline V gene (reference sequence), CDR1 reads SGHNT and CDR2 reads YYREEE. Peripheral blood CD8+ and CD4+ T cells from healthy donors, Susac syndrome patients and multiple sclerosis patients were profiled by high-throughput TCR beta sequencing. The Susac syndrome patients fulfilled recently defined diagnostic criteria for definite or probable disease. Bulk CD8+ and CD4+ T cells were purified by magnetic negative isolation, while CD8+ TEMRA cells were enriched using FACS. Blood was drawn into EDTA tubes, processed within 24 hours, and PBMCs were isolated by density gradient centrifugation. PBMCs intended for TCR sequencing were cryopreserved in liquid nitrogen and were subsequently thawed in a 37 degrees C water bath. Purity of sorted or isolated CD4+, CD8+ and CD8+ TEMRA cells was at least 90%.

The chain uses TRBV5-4 and TRBJ2-1, and 9 bases in between align with TRBD2. The sequence was obtained from a human donor with Susac syndrome. Sequenced input: CD4+ T cells from PBMCs. The CDR3 region has the sequence CASSLALAGYNEQFF. The DNA reads as follows: TGTGCCAGCAGCTTGGCTCTAGCGGGGTACAATGAGCAGTTCTTC.